This T cell receptor (beta chain) is drawn from a study of kidney transplant recipient with SARS-CoV-2 infection. This clonotype was picked up many times. The CDR3 loop spans 14 amino acids. The germline V gene has CDR1 KGHSH and CDR2 LQKENI. V trimming: 6 bases; J trimming: 4 bases; junction bases outside the gene matches: 8. TCRdb re-called the reads through MiXCR, storing one row per CDR3 protein. The sample lists 200,000 to 300,000 distinct CDR3 sequences; about 30% were seen once. The V and J genes are TRBV18 and TRBJ1-2; TRBD1 matches 7 bases. Material: a blood sample, obtained at baseline and on day 111 from a kidney transplant recipient. The TCR originated in a male patient between 25 and 39 years old who had COVID-19 and was a kidney transplant recipient. A subset of T cells may come from the graft donor. In DNA form, the CDR3 reads TGTGCCAGCTCCGGACAGGATCGGGGCTATGGCTACACCTTC. It yields the protein CASSGQDRGYGYTF. Looking up the rest from reference TRBV18 and TRBJ1-2 gives the full variable domain: NAGVMQNPRHLVRRRGQEARLRCSPMKGHSHVYWYRQLPEEGLKFMVYLQKENIIDESGMPKERFSAEFPKEGPSILRIQQVVRGDSAAYFCASSGQDRGYGYTFGSGTRLTVV.